A single sample is the source of the 15 T cell receptor beta chains below, sequenced in a study of response to subunit inactivated influenza vaccine. TCRdb re-derived calls from the RT-PCR reads in MiXCR, one entry per CDR3 protein. The sample has more than 700,000 distinct CDR3 sequences, approximately 22% seen once; the top ten hold roughly 10%. The sequencing here drew on PBMCs from blood, taken approximately 5 days after vaccination. The receptors stem from a man aged 50 to 60 who received an inactivated influenza vaccine.

The sample holds a few counts of this clonotype. This sequence joins TRBV6-5 and TRBJ2-2; D is possibly TRBD2 (5 bases). Germline V gene data show CDR1 as MNHEY and CDR2 as SVGAGI. V was shortened by 0 bases and J by 3 bases, with 17 bases between the two germline ends. The CDR3 is 18 residues long. The CDR3 DNA is TGTGCCAGCAGTTACTCGGTCCTGGTAGCGCGCGACACCGGGGAGCTGTTTTTT. Residues: CASSYSVLVARDTGELFF.

This clonotype was counted between two and nine times. This chain links TRBV7-2 with TRBJ2-1; 7 nucleotides line up with TRBD2. Trimming cost V 4 bases and J 9 bases; bases outside gene matches: 9. Germline V gene lookup returns CDR1 SGHTA and CDR2 FQGNSA. The CDR3 is 14 amino acids. The CDR3 region is CASSSRLASVEQFF. The CDR3 bases are TGTGCCAGCAGCTCAAGACTAGCATCGGTTGAGCAGTTCTTC.

V and J are TRBV18 and TRBJ1-2; 10 bases fit TRBD1. V lost 2 bases and J lost 4; bases outside the gene matches: 4. The CDR3 length is 15 residues. The germline gives CDR1 KGHSH, CDR2 LQKENI. CDR3 bases: TGTGCCAGCTCACCATCCGGGACAGGGGCCTATGGCTACACCTTC. It yields the protein CASSPSGTGAYGYTF.

The genes are TRBV4-3 and TRBJ2-7; tentatively, D is TRBD1 or TRBD2 (5 bases each). In germline, CDR1 is LGHNA, CDR2 YSLEER. This CDR3 spans 15 amino acids. Between the trimmed V and J ends, which lost 8 bases and 6 bases, there was a span of 23 bases. The CDR3 loop reads CASQGPGPTSPEQYF. The CDR3 region has the DNA TGCGCCAGCCAAGGCCCGGGACCCACATCACCCGAGCAGTACTTC.

This sequence joins TRBV25-1 and TRBJ2-1; 7 bases agree with TRBD1. In germline, CDR1 is MGHDK, CDR2 SYGVNS. J gave up 5 bases and V 3 bases, and 7 bases lay outside the gene matches. The CDR3 is 15 amino acids. As DNA, the CDR3 is TGTGCCAGCAGTGATTCTTGGGACAGCAACAATGAGCAGTTCTTC. It codes for CASSDSWDSNNEQFF.

This chain connects TRBV4-1 to TRBJ2-3; D is uncertain. The CDR3 spans 14 residues. CDR1 and CDR2 from the germline V gene are MGHRA and YSYEKL. Trimming removed 4 bases from V and 5 bases from J, with 13 bases in between. CDR3 DNA sequence: TGCGCCAGCAGCCCGACACCGCTCGGAGATACGCAGTATTTT. As protein: CASSPTPLGDTQYF.

This clonotype has a count of ten or more. This rearrangement joins TRBV28 to TRBJ2-2; D not resolved. CDR3 length: 13 amino acids. Germline CDR1 reads MDHEN; CDR2 reads SYDVKM. Trimming pared 6 bases from V and 2 bases from J, leaving 7 bases between. The CDR3 DNA follows: TGTGCCAGCAGCACCATAAACACCGGGGAGCTGTTTTTT. It encodes CASSTINTGELFF.

This clonotype was counted between two and nine times. The V and J genes are TRBV14 and TRBJ2-7; no reliable D call. Trimming stripped 1 base from V and 2 bases from J, with 12 bases between. CDR3 length: 15 amino acids. Germline CDR1 SGHDN, CDR2 FVKESK. CDR3 residues: CASSQVFGAAYEQYF. The CDR3 DNA reads as TGTGCCAGCAGCCAAGTATTCGGCGCAGCCTACGAGCAGTACTTC.

A single count supports this clonotype. This chain connects TRBV5-1 to TRBJ2-2, with TRBD1 matching 9 bases. In germline, CDR1 is SGHRS, CDR2 YFSETQ. Trimming took 5 bases from V and 5 from J; bases not matched to a gene: 4. The CDR3 loop spans 14 amino acids. The CDR3 nucleotides are TGCGCCAGCAGTAGGGACAGGGAAACCGGGGAGCTGTTTTTT. It specifies CASSRDRETGELFF.

In its sample, this clonotype was seen a few times. The chain combines TRBV6-5 with TRBJ2-1; TRBD2 matches at 10 bases. This CDR3 contains 18 residues. CDR1 and CDR2 from the germline V gene are MNHEY and SVGAGI. After removal of 2 bases from V and 5 bases from J, the junction contained 12 bases not matched to a gene. As DNA, the CDR3 is TGTGCCAGCAGTTACGGGGCTAGCGGGAGAGTGCGGCACAATGAGCAGTTCTTC. It specifies CASSYGASGRVRHNEQFF.

V is TRBV29-1 and J is TRBJ1-2; weak D call: TRBD1 (5 bases). Trimming took 7 bases from V and 2 from J, leaving 14 bases between them. The CDR3 spans 13 residues. Germline CDR1 and CDR2: SQVTM and ANQGSEA. In DNA, the CDR3 is TGCAGCGACCTTACCGGGACCAACTATGGCTACACCTTC. It translates to CSDLTGTNYGYTF.

In its sample, this clonotype was seen a few times. V gene TRBV6-5 combines with J gene TRBJ1-1; D is uncertain. This CDR3 is 17 amino acids long. Trimming left V 4 bases short and J 3 bases short, with 21 bases between. Germline-derived CDR1 and CDR2 are MNHEY and SVGAGI. CDR3 sequence reads: CASSSRGGRRGYTEAFF. As DNA, the CDR3 is TGTGCCAGCAGTTCCCGTGGCGGTAGGAGAGGCTACACTGAAGCTTTCTTT.

This clonotype has more than one count but fewer than ten. The chain carries TRBV12-3 or TRBV12-4 and TRBJ2-5; TRBD1 might be the D (6 bases). The CDR3 extends over 17 amino acids. V lost 7 bases and J 1 base, leaving 22 bases between the germline ends. Here the CDR3 reads CASKAPPGQGPQETQYF. The CDR3 region has the DNA TGTGCCAGCAAAGCACCCCCTGGGCAGGGGCCCCAAGAGACCCAGTACTTC.

The chain links TRBV4-3 to TRBJ1-1, with D possibly being TRBD1 (5 bases). Between the trimmed V and J ends, which lost 3 bases and 3 bases, there was a span of 14 bases. The germline V gene has CDR1 LGHNA and CDR2 YSLEER. The CDR3 covers 15 residues. CDR3 DNA: TGCGCCAGCAGCCAGGCTACGCAGGGAGACACTGAAGCTTTCTTT. Protein product: CASSQATQGDTEAFF.

This clonotype was found a few times. The gene calls are TRBV6-5 and TRBJ2-1; 10 bases match TRBD1. V shed 4 bases, J shed 8 bases, and the junction held 8 bases outside the gene matches. This CDR3 is built from 15 residues. The germline gives CDR1 MNHEY, CDR2 SVGAGI. The CDR3 DNA reads TGTGCCAGCAGTTCCCCGGGACAGGGGATCTATGAGCAGTTCTTC. Its translation: CASSSPGQGIYEQFF.